This entry features one TCR beta chain sequence. Produced via immunoSEQ multiplex PCR; TCRdb's table is partial and in-frame only. The sample carries over 450,000 clones, 75% to 80% recorded once. This record belongs to a study of shared T cell receptors in the human thymus. Germline CDR1 reads PRHDT; CDR2 reads FYEKMQ (reference sequence). This CDR3 spans 16 amino acids. V dropped 8 bases and J dropped 9; count of bases not matched to a gene: 18. This same sample was also taken into another study, of human thymus T cells. That work contributes: Donors consisted of healthy Finnish infants (having corrective surgery for congenital heart defects). Thymic tissue was derived from resections collected during corrective heart surgery. Reports from related research described highly overlapping thymic repertoires among unrelated individuals.

This clonotype originated in a boy under two years old with a congenital heart defect. V is TRBV13 and J is TRBJ2-1; 8 bases line up with TRBD2. The sequencing sample was made of thymocytes. This CDR3 is CASAMVAGLGGGEQFF. The DNA for the CDR3 is TGTGCCAGCGCGATGGTAGCGGGGCTCGGGGGGGGTGAGCAGTTCTTC.